The source of this T cell receptor (beta chain) is a study of cytomegalovirus exposure and HLA in healthy donors. Study-wide points: The study listed under 200 cytomegalovirus-associated TCR beta chains.

This CDR3 region has 15 residues. The V and J ends lost 0 bases and 0 bases respectively, with 9 bases between them. Per the germline V gene, CDR1 is GTSNPN and CDR2 is SVGIG (reference sequence). PCR used 60 Vbeta primers and 13 Jbeta primers. Here immunoSEQ multiplex PCR was the method, and the copy in TCRdb shows in-frame clones only, minus some. Counted here are roughly 56,000 clones, approximately 89% occurring once; the ten biggest clones make up approximately 1.5%. Notes on this clone: The target antigen is unknown.

Donors likely had unrecorded immune exposures despite being nominally healthy when sampled. The chain uses TRBV30 and TRBJ1-3; D gene unclear. Sequencing input: PBMCs. The TCR originated in a young man in good health and CMV-seronegative. Written as DNA, the CDR3 is TGTGCCTGGAGTGTAAAAGGAGTCTCTGGAAACACCATATATTTT. The encoded protein is CAWSVKGVSGNTIYF.